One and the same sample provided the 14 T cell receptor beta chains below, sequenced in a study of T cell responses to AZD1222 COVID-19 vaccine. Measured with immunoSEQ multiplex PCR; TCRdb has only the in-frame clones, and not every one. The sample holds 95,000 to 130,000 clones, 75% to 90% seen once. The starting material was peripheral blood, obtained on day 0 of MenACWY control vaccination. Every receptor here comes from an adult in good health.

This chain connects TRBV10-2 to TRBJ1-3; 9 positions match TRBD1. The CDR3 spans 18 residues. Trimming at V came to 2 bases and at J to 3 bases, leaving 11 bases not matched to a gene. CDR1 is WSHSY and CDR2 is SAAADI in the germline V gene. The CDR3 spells CASSEGGQGGLRGNTIYF. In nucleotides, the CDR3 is TGCGCCAGCAGTGAGGGGGGACAGGGCGGGTTACGTGGAAACACCATATATTTT.

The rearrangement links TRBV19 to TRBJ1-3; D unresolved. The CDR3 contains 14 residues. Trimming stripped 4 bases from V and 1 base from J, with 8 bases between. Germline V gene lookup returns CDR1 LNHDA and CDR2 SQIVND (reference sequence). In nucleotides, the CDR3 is TGTGCCAGTAGTACAGGACGTTCTGGAAACACCATATATTTT. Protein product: CASSTGRSGNTIYF. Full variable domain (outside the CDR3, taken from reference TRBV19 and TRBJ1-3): DGGITQSPKYLFRKEGQNVTLSCEQNLNHDAMYWYRQDPGQGLRLIYYSQIVNDFQKGDIAEGYSVSREKKESFPLTVTSAQKNPTAFYLCASSTGRSGNTIYFGEGSWLTVV.

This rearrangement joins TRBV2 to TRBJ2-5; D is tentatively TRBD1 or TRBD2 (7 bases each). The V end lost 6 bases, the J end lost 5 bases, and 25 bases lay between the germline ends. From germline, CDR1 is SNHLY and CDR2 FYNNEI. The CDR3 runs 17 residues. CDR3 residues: CASRGGTVFSIRETQYF. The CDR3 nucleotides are TGTGCCAGCAGGGGGGGGACAGTATTCAGCATTAGGGAGACCCAGTACTTC.

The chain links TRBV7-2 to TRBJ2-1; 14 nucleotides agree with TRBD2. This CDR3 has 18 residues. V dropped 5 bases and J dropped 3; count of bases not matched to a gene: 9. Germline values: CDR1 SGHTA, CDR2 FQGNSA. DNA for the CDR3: TGTGCCAGCAGCCTACGACTAGCGGGGGGGCCTGGCTACAATGAGCAGTTCTTC. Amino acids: CASSLRLAGGPGYNEQFF. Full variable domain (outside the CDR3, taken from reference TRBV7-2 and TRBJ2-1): GAGVSQSPSNKVTEKGKDVELRCDPISGHTALYWYRQSLGQGLEFLIYFQGNSAPDKSGLPSDRFSAERTGGSVSTLTIQRTQQEDSAVYLCASSLRLAGGPGYNEQFFGPGTRLTVL.

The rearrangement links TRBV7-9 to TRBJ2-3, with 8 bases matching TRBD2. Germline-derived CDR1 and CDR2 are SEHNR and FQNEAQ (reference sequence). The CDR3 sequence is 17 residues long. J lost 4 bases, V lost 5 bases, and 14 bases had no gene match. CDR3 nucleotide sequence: TGTGCCAGCAGCCCCAAGGGGCTAGCGGGCCGTCCAGATACGCAGTATTTT. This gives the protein CASSPKGLAGRPDTQYF.

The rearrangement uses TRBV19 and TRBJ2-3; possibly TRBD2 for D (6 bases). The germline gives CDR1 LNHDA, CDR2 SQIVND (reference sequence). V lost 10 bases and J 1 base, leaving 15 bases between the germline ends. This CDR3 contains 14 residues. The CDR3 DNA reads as TGTGCCACCCGAACGGGGGTCCGCACAGATACGCAGTATTTT. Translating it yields CATRTGVRTDTQYF.

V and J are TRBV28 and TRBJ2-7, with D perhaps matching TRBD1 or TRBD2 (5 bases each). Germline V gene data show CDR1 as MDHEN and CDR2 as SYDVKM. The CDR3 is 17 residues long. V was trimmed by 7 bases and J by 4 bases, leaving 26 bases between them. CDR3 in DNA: TGTGCCAGCATCCCTAAACCGGGACCCCGCTCCCCTTACGAGCAGTACTTC. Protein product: CASIPKPGPRSPYEQYF.

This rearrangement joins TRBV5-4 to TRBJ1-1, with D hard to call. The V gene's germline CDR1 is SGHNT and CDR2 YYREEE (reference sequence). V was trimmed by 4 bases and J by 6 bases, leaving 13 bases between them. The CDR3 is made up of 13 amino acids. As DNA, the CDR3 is TGTGCCAGCAGCCCTGAGACAAGCCCTGAAGCTTTCTTT. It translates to CASSPETSPEAFF.

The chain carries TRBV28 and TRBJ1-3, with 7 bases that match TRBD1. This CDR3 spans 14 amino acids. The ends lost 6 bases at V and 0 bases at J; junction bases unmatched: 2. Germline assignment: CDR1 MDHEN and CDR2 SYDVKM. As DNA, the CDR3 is TGTGCCAGCAGGGGACAGACCTCTGGAAACACCATATATTTT. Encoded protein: CASRGQTSGNTIYF.

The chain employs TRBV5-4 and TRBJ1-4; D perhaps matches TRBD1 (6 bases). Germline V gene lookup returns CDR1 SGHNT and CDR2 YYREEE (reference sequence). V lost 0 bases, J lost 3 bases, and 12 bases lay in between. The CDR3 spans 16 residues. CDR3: CASSLGLEGANEKLFF. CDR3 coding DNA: TGTGCCAGCAGCTTGGGACTGGAGGGGGCTAATGAAAAACTGTTTTTT.

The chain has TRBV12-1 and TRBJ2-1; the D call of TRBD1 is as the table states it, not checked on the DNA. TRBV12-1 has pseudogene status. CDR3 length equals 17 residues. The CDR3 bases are TGTGCCAGCAGCTTCCCTCTCAGGGAAAACTCCTACAATGAGCAGTTCTTC. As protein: CASSFPLRENSYNEQFF.

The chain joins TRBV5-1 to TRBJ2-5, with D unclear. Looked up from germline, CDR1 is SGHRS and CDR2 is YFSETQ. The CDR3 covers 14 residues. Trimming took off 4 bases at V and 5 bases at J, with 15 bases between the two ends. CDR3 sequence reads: CASSPLNSVETQYF. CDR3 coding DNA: TGCGCCAGCAGCCCCCTGAATTCTGTCGAGACCCAGTACTTC.

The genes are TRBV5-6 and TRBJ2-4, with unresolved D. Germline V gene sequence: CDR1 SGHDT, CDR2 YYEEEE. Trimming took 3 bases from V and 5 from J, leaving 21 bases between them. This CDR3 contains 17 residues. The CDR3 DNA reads TGTGCCAGCAGCTCAAGGGAAATGGCTTTGAGTCAAAACATTCAGTACTTC. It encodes CASSSREMALSQNIQYF. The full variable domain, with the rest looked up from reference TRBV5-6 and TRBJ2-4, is DAGVTQSPTHLIKTRGQQVTLRCSPKSGHDTVSWYQQALGQGPQFIFQYYEEEERQRGNFPDRFSGHQFPNYSSELNVNALLLGDSALYLCASSSREMALSQNIQYFGAGTRLSVL.

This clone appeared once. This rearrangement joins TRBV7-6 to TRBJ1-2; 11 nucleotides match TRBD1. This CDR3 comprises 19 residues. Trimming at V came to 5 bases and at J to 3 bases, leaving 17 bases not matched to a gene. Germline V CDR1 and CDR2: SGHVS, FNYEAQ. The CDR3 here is CASSPGTGGIKEDDYGYTF. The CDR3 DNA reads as TGTGCCAGCAGCCCTGGGACAGGGGGAATTAAAGAAGATGACTATGGCTACACCTTC. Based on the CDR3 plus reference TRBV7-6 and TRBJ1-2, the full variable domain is GAGVSQSPRYKVTKRGQDVALRCDPISGHVSLYWYRQALGQGPEFLTYFNYEAQQDKSGLPNDRFSAERPEGSISTLTIQRTEQRDSAMYRCASSPGTGGIKEDDYGYTFGSGTRLTVV.